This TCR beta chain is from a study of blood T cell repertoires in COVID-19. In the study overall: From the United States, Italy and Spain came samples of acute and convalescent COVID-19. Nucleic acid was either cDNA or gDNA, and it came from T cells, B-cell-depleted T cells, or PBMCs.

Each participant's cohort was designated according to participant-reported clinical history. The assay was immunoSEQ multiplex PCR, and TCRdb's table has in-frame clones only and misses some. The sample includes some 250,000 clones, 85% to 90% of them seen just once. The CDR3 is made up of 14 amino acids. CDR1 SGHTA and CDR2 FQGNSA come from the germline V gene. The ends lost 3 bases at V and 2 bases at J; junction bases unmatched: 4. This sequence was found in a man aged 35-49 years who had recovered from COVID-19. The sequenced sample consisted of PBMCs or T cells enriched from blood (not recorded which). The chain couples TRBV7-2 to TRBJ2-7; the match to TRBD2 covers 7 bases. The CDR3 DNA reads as TGTGCCAGCAGCTTCGGAGGGAGGGCCTACGAGCAGTACTTC. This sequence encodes CASSFGGRAYEQYF.